These T cell receptor beta chains were read from a single sample in a study of blood T cell repertoires in COVID-19. Sequenced by immunoSEQ multiplex PCR; TCRdb stores in-frame clones only, minus some. Seen here are under 250,000 clones, 83% observed once, and the top ten hold less than 6.5%. Material for sequencing was peripheral blood. These receptor sequences come from a human donor in a cohort sampled during active COVID-19. Each CDR3 is given with its conserved first and last residue. A D gene is named only where the DNA matches it firmly. Not all rows give a size; the values are once, few, many and, for expanded clones, a class.

V: TRBV28; size: -; D: -; J: TRBJ2-5; CDR3: CASSYPPMRETQYF; DNA: TGTGCCAGCAGTTACCCCCCCATGAGGGAGACCCAGTACTTC
V: TRBV6-4; size: few; D: TRBD2; J: TRBJ2-3; CDR3: CASSEASGSGGTQYF; DNA: TGTGCCAGCAGTGAGGCTAGCGGGAGTGGTGGCACGCAGTATTTT
V: TRBV6-1; size: -; D: TRBD1; J: TRBJ1-4; CDR3: CASSAYRGRVYEKLFF; DNA: TGTGCCAGCAGTGCCTACAGGGGGCGCGTTTATGAAAAACTGTTTTTT
V: TRBV4-2; size: -; D: -; J: TRBJ2-1; CDR3: CASSQDRLASYEQFF; DNA: TGTGCCAGCAGCCAAGATCGTCTAGCTTCGTATGAGCAGTTCTTC
V: TRBV3-1/TRBV3-2; size: -; D: TRBD1; J: TRBJ1-4; CDR3: CASSLWTGANEKLFF; DNA: TGTGCCAGCAGCCTGTGGACAGGGGCTAATGAAAAACTGTTTTTT
V: TRBV24-1; size: -; D: TRBD2; J: TRBJ2-2; CDR3: CATSDPRTSGRGELFF; DNA: TGTGCCACCAGTGATCCTCGGACTAGCGGGAGAGGGGAGCTGTTTTTT
V: TRBV4-1; size: -; D: TRBD2; J: TRBJ2-7; CDR3: CASSPTSGTTYEQYF; DNA: TGCGCCAGCAGCCCGACTAGCGGAACTACCTACGAGCAGTACTTC
V: TRBV2; size: -; D: TRBD1; J: TRBJ2-5; CDR3: CASSGDRGRETQYF; DNA: TGTGCCAGCAGTGGAGACAGGGGAAGGGAGACCCAGTACTTC
V: TRBV10-3; size: -; D: -; J: TRBJ1-1; CDR3: CAISPSGGSYTEAFF; DNA: TGTGCCATCAGTCCCTCGGGGGGGTCGTACACTGAAGCTTTCTTT
V: TRBV28; size: -; D: TRBD2; J: TRBJ2-1; CDR3: CASYSGSYNEQFF; DNA: TGTGCCAGCTATAGCGGGTCATACAATGAGCAGTTCTTC
V: TRBV10-3; size: -; D: TRBD1; J: TRBJ2-5; CDR3: CAISGKDRGGQETQYF; DNA: TGTGCCATCAGTGGAAAGGACAGGGGGGGACAAGAGACCCAGTACTTC
V: TRBV2; size: -; D: -; J: TRBJ2-3; CDR3: CASSITRTDTQYF; DNA: TGTGCCAGCAGTATTACTAGGACAGATACGCAGTATTTT
V: TRBV4-1; size: -; D: -; J: TRBJ2-5; CDR3: CASSQDRGGETQYF; DNA: TGCGCCAGCAGCCAAGATCGCGGTGGAGAGACCCAGTACTTC
V: TRBV5-4; size: -; D: -; J: TRBJ2-3; CDR3: CASTMGGSTDTQYF; DNA: TGTGCCAGCACCATGGGCGGGAGCACAGATACGCAGTATTTT
V: TRBV18; size: -; D: -; J: TRBJ1-4; CDR3: CASSPPPFEATNEKLFF; DNA: TGTGCCAGCTCACCACCTCCCTTTGAGGCCACTAATGAAAAACTGTTTTTT
V: TRBV9; size: few; D: TRBD1; J: TRBJ1-2; CDR3: CASSTGGWGYTF; DNA: TGTGCCAGCAGTACAGGGGGCTGGGGCTACACCTTC
V: TRBV28; size: -; D: -; J: TRBJ1-5; CDR3: CASRPTGNSNQPQHF; DNA: TGTGCCAGCAGACCCACAGGCAATAGCAATCAGCCCCAGCATTTT
V: TRBV19; size: -; D: TRBD1; J: TRBJ1-6; CDR3: CASTLTGGFEPLHF; DNA: TGTGCCAGTACCTTAACAGGGGGCTTTGAACCCCTCCACTTT
V: TRBV24-1; size: -; D: TRBD2; J: TRBJ2-3; CDR3: CATSGWTSGTDTQYF; DNA: TGTGCCACCAGTGGGTGGACTAGCGGGACAGATACGCAGTATTTT
V: TRBV19; size: -; D: -; J: TRBJ2-5; CDR3: CASSLVGPGEETQYF; DNA: TGTGCCAGTAGTCTAGTCGGTCCGGGGGAGGAGACCCAGTACTTC
V: TRBV5-1; size: -; D: -; J: TRBJ1-4; CDR3: CASSFAGTNEKLFF; DNA: TGCGCCAGCAGCTTCGCGGGCACTAATGAAAAACTGTTTTTT
V: TRBV6-6; size: -; D: -; J: TRBJ2-3; CDR3: CASRPLTADTQYF; DNA: TGTGCCAGCAGACCCCTGACAGCAGATACGCAGTATTTT
V: TRBV19; size: -; D: -; J: TRBJ2-5; CDR3: CASSDGGLGETQYF; DNA: TGTGCCAGTTCGGACGGAGGCCTGGGGGAGACCCAGTACTTC
V: TRBV3-1/TRBV3-2; size: few; D: TRBD1; J: TRBJ1-5; CDR3: CASSQGDRGQNQPQHF; DNA: TGTGCCAGCAGCCAAGGAGACAGGGGGCAGAATCAGCCCCAGCATTTT
V: TRBV6-1; size: -; D: -; J: TRBJ2-2; CDR3: CASSEEGTGELFF; DNA: TGTGCCAGCAGTGAGGAGGGGACCGGGGAGCTGTTTTTT
V: TRBV15; size: once; D: -; J: TRBJ2-7; CDR3: CATSPTGSASYEQYF; DNA: TGTGCTACCAGTCCTACAGGCAGCGCCTCCTACGAGCAGTACTTC